This T cell receptor beta chain appears in the sequencing data of a study of cytomegalovirus exposure and HLA in healthy donors. Primers: 60 Vbeta forward and 13 Jbeta reverse. Sequenced by immunoSEQ multiplex PCR; TCRdb stores in-frame clones only, minus some. The sample carries tens of thousands of clones, around 60% recorded once. Overall study results and limits: As immune exposure information, only CMV serostatus was available.

Per germline, CDR1 MNHEY and CDR2 SMNVEV (reference sequence). V lost 5 bases to trimming and J lost 3 bases; unmatched junction nucleotides: 5. CDR3 length: 16 residues. In its sample, this clone was seen a few times. Its antigen is currently unknown. The receptor's source is a male donor in good health and CMV-seropositive. The chain joins TRBV27 to TRBJ2-2; TRBD2 matches at 11 bases. Sample: PBMCs. CDR3 sequence reads: CASSTSGRADTGELFF. CDR3 DNA: TGTGCCAGCAGTACTAGCGGGAGAGCGGACACCGGGGAGCTGTTTTTT.